Only one count was recorded for the clone carrying this T cell receptor beta chain. What it binds is not known. This specimen comes from a study of graft-versus-host responses after intestinal transplantation. The CDR3 is 14 amino acids. Germline loops: CDR1 SGHDT, CDR2 YYEEEE. With 4 bases removed from V and 9 bases from J, the gap between germline ends came to 19 bases. The assay was immunoSEQ multiplex PCR, and TCRdb's table has in-frame clones only and misses some. There are over 85,000 clones in the sample; about nine tenths occur only once, and approximately 0.18% lies in the top ten. The chain uses TRBV5-6 and TRBJ1-2; a possible D gene is TRBD1 (5 bases). This sample comprised unstimulated CD4+ T cells sorted from spleen or lymph node cells, obtained before transplant. The sequence came from a human donor who was the organ donor for an intestinal transplant. This CDR3 is CASSRRGVDGSYTF. CDR3 coding DNA: TGTGCCAGCAGCCGCCGGGGGGTGGACGGAAGCTACACCTTC. Full variable domain (outside the CDR3, taken from reference TRBV5-6 and TRBJ1-2): DAGVTQSPTHLIKTRGQQVTLRCSPKSGHDTVSWYQQALGQGPQFIFQYYEEEERQRGNFPDRFSGHQFPNYSSELNVNALLLGDSALYLCASSRRGVDGSYTFGSGTRLTVV.